Listed here is a single TCR beta chain. V was cut by 0 bases and J by 4 bases, with 15 bases left in between. This CDR3 has 16 residues. Germline V gene sequence: CDR1 ENHRY, CDR2 SYGVKD. The data belong to a study of blood T cell repertoires in COVID-19. The overall study: Sites in the United States, Italy and Spain provided acute and convalescent COVID-19 samples. Nucleic acid was either cDNA or gDNA, and it came from T cells, B-cell-depleted T cells, or PBMCs.

How the authors handled the data: Reference gene primers were amplified, and this amplification served to estimate nucleated cell counts. Libraries were prepared by immunoSEQ multiplex PCR; TCRdb keeps only in-frame clonotypes and omits some of them. The V and J calls and clone size come from that table; D and trimming were worked out from the DNA. This table holds about 170,000 clones, 83% found once. This receptor was taken from a woman of 80 years or more with acute or convalescent COVID-19. Material: peripheral blood. The chain recombines TRBV10-3 with TRBJ1-1; D gene unclear. The CDR3 DNA reads as TGTGCCATCAGTGAGTCCTTGGGCAGCTGGTCCACTGAAGCTTTCTTT. It codes for CAISESLGSWSTEAFF.